The source of this T cell receptor beta chain is a study of T cell responses to AZD1222 COVID-19 vaccine. The data were produced by immunoSEQ multiplex PCR, yet TCRdb's version contains in-frame clones alone and is incomplete. The sample has around 110,000 clones, roughly 87% seen once. Germline values: CDR1 ENHRY, CDR2 SYGVKD. V was cut by 11 bases and J by 0 bases, with 25 bases left in between. The CDR3 has 17 amino acids. V usage is TRBV10-3 and J usage is TRBJ1-1, with D perhaps matching TRBD1 (5 bases). Material: peripheral blood, obtained on day 0 of AZD1222 vaccination. This clonotype originated in an adult in good health. The CDR3 sequence is CAPGILYREGMNTEAFF. The CDR3 nucleotides are TGTGCCCCGGGGATTCTCTATAGGGAGGGGATGAACACTGAAGCTTTCTTT.